The rows below give T cell receptor beta chains drawn from one sample of a study of shared clonotypes between healthy human individuals. TCRdb's table, derived via immunoSEQ multiplex PCR, lists solely in-frame clones and lacks some. The repertoire has fewer than 2.5 million clones, approximately 93% of them found once; the top ten carry more than 0.35%. Material for sequencing was naive CD4+ T cells from PBMCs. The receptors shown here come from a man younger than 35 in good health. Some clones in this sample may be carry-over from other donors' samples. CDR3s include the opening cysteine and the closing phenylalanine or tryptophan. Fields, in order: clone size, V gene, CDR3 length, D gene, J gene, CDR3 protein, CDR3 DNA. The D gene is left open where the match is weak. Clone size is given for some rows only: seen once, a few or many times, or a class if the clone is expanded.

abundance: NA
v_gene: TRBV28
len: 15
d_gene: TRBD1
j_gene: TRBJ1-1
CDR3aa: CASSPGDRVNTEAFF
CDR3nt: TGTGCCAGCAGTCCTGGGGACAGGGTGAACACTGAAGCTTTCTTT

abundance: NA
v_gene: TRBV5-4
len: 15
d_gene: TRBD1
j_gene: TRBJ1-2
CDR3aa: CASSLVQGAGYGYTF
CDR3nt: TGTGCCAGCAGCTTGGTACAGGGGGCAGGATATGGCTACACCTTC

abundance: NA
v_gene: TRBV27
len: 14
d_gene: NA
j_gene: TRBJ2-7
CDR3aa: CASSALGVGNEQYF
CDR3nt: TGTGCCAGCAGCGCCTTGGGGGTAGGCAACGAGCAGTACTTC

abundance: NA
v_gene: TRBV29-1
len: 14
d_gene: TRBD1
j_gene: TRBJ1-1
CDR3aa: CSGARTGAVLEAFF
CDR3nt: TGCAGCGGCGCCCGGACAGGGGCCGTTCTTGAAGCTTTCTTT

abundance: NA
v_gene: TRBV6-6
len: 13
d_gene: NA
j_gene: TRBJ1-1
CDR3aa: CASRPTGYTEAFF
CDR3nt: TGTGCCAGCAGACCTACAGGTTACACTGAAGCTTTCTTT

abundance: once
v_gene: TRBV5-1
len: 15
d_gene: TRBD1
j_gene: TRBJ2-5
CDR3aa: CASSFGTGDGETQYF
CDR3nt: TGCGCCAGCAGCTTTGGGACAGGGGATGGAGAGACCCAGTACTTC

abundance: NA
v_gene: TRBV28
len: 16
d_gene: NA
j_gene: TRBJ2-2
CDR3aa: CASSSISLGGTGELFF
CDR3nt: TGTGCCAGCAGTTCTATATCACTAGGGGGGACCGGGGAGCTGTTTTTT

abundance: NA
v_gene: TRBV19
len: 15
d_gene: NA
j_gene: TRBJ1-2
CDR3aa: CASSVGDRANYGYTF
CDR3nt: TGTGCCAGTAGTGTCGGGGATCGTGCGAACTATGGCTACACCTTC

abundance: NA
v_gene: TRBV7-9
len: 15
d_gene: NA
j_gene: TRBJ2-7
CDR3aa: CASSLLTGRTYEQYF
CDR3nt: TGTGCCAGCAGCTTGCTTACGGGGAGGACCTACGAGCAGTACTTC

abundance: NA
v_gene: TRBV28
len: 13
d_gene: NA
j_gene: TRBJ2-1
CDR3aa: CASSLNVGNEQFF
CDR3nt: TGTGCCAGCAGTTTGAACGTCGGCAATGAGCAGTTCTTC

abundance: few
v_gene: TRBV28
len: 13
d_gene: NA
j_gene: TRBJ1-2
CDR3aa: CASSAVRTYGYTF
CDR3nt: TGTGCCAGCAGTGCGGTGAGGACCTATGGCTACACCTTC

abundance: NA
v_gene: TRBV4-3
len: 15
d_gene: NA
j_gene: TRBJ1-2
CDR3aa: CASSQEAGAWGGYTF
CDR3nt: TGCGCCAGCAGCCAAGAGGCGGGGGCCTGGGGAGGCTACACCTTC

abundance: NA
v_gene: TRBV5-4
len: 15
d_gene: NA
j_gene: TRBJ2-7
CDR3aa: CASSLGSGPSAEQYF
CDR3nt: TGTGCCAGCAGCCTGGGTTCGGGGCCCAGCGCCGAGCAGTACTTC

abundance: NA
v_gene: TRBV29-1
len: 18
d_gene: TRBD1
j_gene: TRBJ2-1
CDR3aa: CSVEARLQGASKKNEQFF
CDR3nt: TGCAGCGTTGAAGCGCGACTACAGGGGGCTAGCAAAAAGAATGAGCAGTTCTTC

abundance: NA
v_gene: TRBV25-1
len: 14
d_gene: NA
j_gene: TRBJ2-7
CDR3aa: CASQGAGGDNEQYF
CDR3nt: TGTGCCAGCCAGGGGGCAGGGGGGGACAACGAGCAGTACTTC

abundance: NA
v_gene: TRBV19
len: 12
d_gene: NA
j_gene: TRBJ1-1
CDR3aa: CASSSGTGEAFF
CDR3nt: TGTGCCAGTAGCAGCGGGACCGGTGAAGCTTTCTTT

abundance: NA
v_gene: TRBV28
len: 14
d_gene: NA
j_gene: TRBJ2-2
CDR3aa: CASTPGVWTGELFF
CDR3nt: TGTGCCAGCACCCCTGGGGTTTGGACCGGGGAGCTGTTTTTT

abundance: NA
v_gene: TRBV6-6
len: 14
d_gene: TRBD1
j_gene: TRBJ2-7
CDR3aa: CASSYGRGFNEQYF
CDR3nt: TGTGCCAGCAGTTACGGCAGGGGGTTCAACGAGCAGTACTTC

abundance: NA
v_gene: TRBV28
len: 15
d_gene: NA
j_gene: TRBJ1-4
CDR3aa: CASSFVRGKGEKLFF
CDR3nt: TGTGCCAGCAGTTTCGTCAGGGGCAAAGGGGAAAAACTGTTTTTT

abundance: NA
v_gene: TRBV6-1
len: 15
d_gene: NA
j_gene: TRBJ1-3
CDR3aa: CASTLDNRSGNTIYF
CDR3nt: TGTGCCAGCACCTTGGACAACCGCTCTGGAAACACCATATATTTT

abundance: NA
v_gene: TRBV19
len: 13
d_gene: NA
j_gene: TRBJ2-1
CDR3aa: CASSLSSYNEQFF
CDR3nt: TGTGCCAGTAGTCTCAGCTCCTACAATGAGCAGTTCTTC

abundance: NA
v_gene: TRBV13
len: 14
d_gene: NA
j_gene: TRBJ2-2
CDR3aa: CASSLGRNTGELFF
CDR3nt: TGTGCCAGCAGCTTAGGTAGGAACACCGGGGAGCTGTTTTTT

abundance: NA
v_gene: TRBV28
len: 15
d_gene: NA
j_gene: TRBJ1-2
CDR3aa: CASSLSRLDKAGYTF
CDR3nt: TGTGCCAGCAGTTTATCCCGCCTTGACAAAGCTGGCTACACCTTC

abundance: NA
v_gene: TRBV18
len: 16
d_gene: TRBD1
j_gene: TRBJ1-6
CDR3aa: CASSPGQGSYNSPLHF
CDR3nt: TGTGCCAGCTCACCGGGACAGGGCTCCTATAATTCACCCCTCCACTTT

abundance: NA
v_gene: TRBV19
len: 14
d_gene: TRBD1
j_gene: TRBJ1-4
CDR3aa: CASSTGQGGEKLFF
CDR3nt: TGTGCCAGTAGTACCGGACAGGGAGGGGAAAAACTGTTTTTT

abundance: once
v_gene: TRBV10-3
len: 16
d_gene: NA
j_gene: TRBJ2-1
CDR3aa: CAISESGRGSYNEQFF
CDR3nt: TGTGCCATCAGTGAGTCGGGCAGGGGATCCTACAATGAGCAGTTCTTC

abundance: NA
v_gene: TRBV27
len: 14
d_gene: NA
j_gene: TRBJ1-1
CDR3aa: CASSLSGVNTEAFF
CDR3nt: TGTGCCAGCAGTTTATCTGGGGTGAACACTGAAGCTTTCTTT

abundance: NA
v_gene: TRBV5-5
len: 14
d_gene: NA
j_gene: TRBJ1-5
CDR3aa: CASSFGTASSPQHF
CDR3nt: TGTGCCAGCAGCTTCGGGACCGCCAGCAGCCCCCAGCATTTT

abundance: NA
v_gene: TRBV7-2
len: 14
d_gene: NA
j_gene: TRBJ1-4
CDR3aa: CASRQIATNEKLFF
CDR3nt: TGTGCCAGTCGCCAGATTGCAACTAATGAAAAACTGTTTTTT

abundance: NA
v_gene: TRBV2
len: 12
d_gene: NA
j_gene: TRBJ2-5
CDR3aa: CASTRDIVTQYF
CDR3nt: TGTGCCAGCACCCGGGACATCGTGACCCAGTACTTC

abundance: NA
v_gene: TRBV7-9
len: 14
d_gene: TRBD1
j_gene: TRBJ2-1
CDR3aa: CASSLGTGYNEQFF
CDR3nt: TGTGCCAGCAGCCTCGGGACAGGGTACAATGAGCAGTTCTTC